This is a list of T cell receptor beta chains from one sample in a study of cytomegalovirus exposure and HLA in healthy donors. Assay: immunoSEQ multiplex PCR; the TCRdb copy retains only in-frame clones and omits some. The table shows about 180,000 clones, with 60% to 85% occurring only once. Material: PBMCs. The receptors here all came from a male donor in good health and CMV-seronegative. CDR3s include the opening cysteine and the closing phenylalanine or tryptophan. Each record gives: J gene, V gene, clone size, D gene, CDR3 DNA, CDR3 protein. A D gene is named only where the DNA matches it firmly. Some rows have no size entry. The others give once, few or many, or a class for an expanded clone.

J gene: TRBJ2-7
V gene: TRBV9
clone size: -
D gene: -
CDR3 DNA: TGTGCCAGCAGCGTAAGCCCGAGGATGGGAGGCTACGAGCAGTACTTC
CDR3 protein: CASSVSPRMGGYEQYF

J gene: TRBJ2-6
V gene: TRBV28
clone size: few
D gene: TRBD2
CDR3 DNA: TGTGCCAGCAGCTATTCTAGCGGGCGATCTGGGGCCAACGTCCTGACTTTC
CDR3 protein: CASSYSSGRSGANVLTF

J gene: TRBJ2-1
V gene: TRBV6-5
clone size: -
D gene: TRBD1
CDR3 DNA: TGTGCCAGCAGCCCTCAGACAGGGAATGAGCAGTTCTTC
CDR3 protein: CASSPQTGNEQFF

J gene: TRBJ2-1
V gene: TRBV2
clone size: -
D gene: -
CDR3 DNA: TGTGCCAGCTTGTTACTACCCAATGAGCAGTTCTTC
CDR3 protein: CASLLLPNEQFF

J gene: TRBJ2-7
V gene: TRBV2
clone size: once
D gene: -
CDR3 DNA: TGTGCCAGCAGTGAAAGCCCCTACGAGCAGTACTTC
CDR3 protein: CASSESPYEQYF

J gene: TRBJ1-2
V gene: TRBV19
clone size: -
D gene: -
CDR3 DNA: TGTGCCAGTAGTATTGGGACAAATACTAACTATGGCTACACCTTC
CDR3 protein: CASSIGTNTNYGYTF

J gene: TRBJ2-1
V gene: TRBV6-5
clone size: -
D gene: TRBD1
CDR3 DNA: TGTGCCAGCAGTTTCGGGACAGCCCCTGTTGAGCAGTTCTTC
CDR3 protein: CASSFGTAPVEQFF

J gene: TRBJ1-2
V gene: TRBV2
clone size: -
D gene: TRBD1
CDR3 DNA: TGTGCCAGACAGGGGTTAGAGAGTGGCTATGGCTACACCTTC
CDR3 protein: CARQGLESGYGYTF

J gene: TRBJ2-1
V gene: TRBV28
clone size: -
D gene: -
CDR3 DNA: TGTGCCAGCAGTTTAGCAGGGCCTCGCTACAATGAGCAGTTCTTC
CDR3 protein: CASSLAGPRYNEQFF

J gene: TRBJ1-5
V gene: TRBV6-5
clone size: -
D gene: -
CDR3 DNA: TGTGCCAGCAGTTACTCGAGGGGGAGGGACAATCAGCCCCAGCATTTT
CDR3 protein: CASSYSRGRDNQPQHF

J gene: TRBJ1-3
V gene: TRBV10-3
clone size: -
D gene: -
CDR3 DNA: TGTGCCTCGGGGGGGGACGGATCTGGAAACACCATATATTTT
CDR3 protein: CASGGDGSGNTIYF

J gene: TRBJ1-6
V gene: TRBV5-6
clone size: -
D gene: -
CDR3 DNA: TGTGCCAGCAGCCGGGATCTTGATAATTCACCCCTCCACTTT
CDR3 protein: CASSRDLDNSPLHF

J gene: TRBJ2-4
V gene: TRBV19
clone size: -
D gene: TRBD2
CDR3 DNA: TGTGCCAGTAGTATAGATGGAGCTAGCGGGATAATTCAGTACTTC
CDR3 protein: CASSIDGASGIIQYF

J gene: TRBJ2-7
V gene: TRBV7-2
clone size: -
D gene: TRBD1
CDR3 DNA: TGTGCCAGCAGCGTCGGGACAGGATCCTACGAGCAGTACTTC
CDR3 protein: CASSVGTGSYEQYF

J gene: TRBJ1-5
V gene: TRBV4-1
clone size: -
D gene: TRBD1
CDR3 DNA: TGCGCCAGCAGCCAAGAGGACAGGGGGCCGGTCAATCAGCCCCAGCATTTT
CDR3 protein: CASSQEDRGPVNQPQHF

J gene: TRBJ2-1
V gene: TRBV25-1
clone size: -
D gene: -
CDR3 DNA: TGTGCCAGCAGTGAAGGGGGGGCTTACAATGAGCAGTTCTTC
CDR3 protein: CASSEGGAYNEQFF